What follows describes a single TCR beta chain. Its antigen is currently unknown. Germline CDR1 LGHDT, CDR2 YNNKEL (reference sequence). This CDR3 has 12 residues. These data originate in a study of blood T cells in healthy people across ages. Study details: Template switching captured about one barcoded beta molecule per two T cells. Study-level results: In long-lived donors, naive CD4+ cell counts and diversity exceeded those of aged donors.

The use of a sample-barcoded 5' primer and a J-beta primer mix characterized a second PCR of roughly 6 to 11 cycles. TCRdb ran MiXCR on the 5' RACE reads and lists one entry per CDR3 protein. Here the sample spans roughly 900,000 distinct CDR3 sequences, around 48% being singletons. The sequenced sample was blood. The receptor's source is a man aged 30 to 39 in good health. This rearrangement joins TRBV3-1 to TRBJ2-7; no reliable D call. The assigned J gene may be wrong: the sequence end matches TRBJ2-5 better. Written as DNA, the CDR3 is TGTGCCAGCAGCCAATACCCGGAGACCCAGTACTTC. Protein: CASSQYPETQYF.